The 27 T cell receptor beta chains presented below share a single source sample, sequenced in a study of cytomegalovirus exposure and HLA in healthy donors. Primers: 60 Vbeta forward and 13 Jbeta reverse. Assay: immunoSEQ multiplex PCR; the TCRdb copy retains only in-frame clones and omits some. The sample includes about 120,000 clones, more than 70% of them seen just once. Sequencing was performed on PBMCs. These receptors were taken from a man aged 50 or older in good health and CMV-seronegative.

The chain recombines TRBV6-5 with TRBJ1-1; D is ambiguous. This CDR3 has 11 amino acids. CDR1 and CDR2 from the germline V gene are MNHEY and SVGAGI. Trimming removed 6 bases at V and 8 bases at J, with 10 bases between. As DNA, the CDR3 is TGTGCCAGCAGCCCTCCCCGGGAAGCTTTCTTT. This translates into CASSPPREAFF.

The V gene is TRBV5-1, the J gene TRBJ2-7, with 8 nucleotides matching TRBD1. The CDR3 length is 16 residues. Germline CDR1 reads SGHRS; CDR2 reads YFSETQ. V shed 1 base and J 3 bases; nucleotides not matched to a gene: 9. CDR3 coding DNA: TGCGCCAGCAGCTTGTCCCTCGGGACAGGATACTACGAGCAGTACTTC. As protein: CASSLSLGTGYYEQYF. The entire variable domain, with the rest obtained from reference TRBV5-1 and TRBJ2-7, is as follows: KAGVTQTPRYLIKTRGQQVTLSCSPISGHRSVSWYQQTPGQGLQFLFEYFSETQRNKGNFPGRFSGRQFSNSRSEMNVSTLELGDSALYLCASSLSLGTGYYEQYFGPGTRLTVT.

This chain uses TRBV19 with TRBJ2-3; 8 bases align to TRBD1. The CDR3 is made up of 16 amino acids. With 5 bases clipped from V and 2 bases from J, the junction kept 9 bases outside the gene matches. The germline V gene has CDR1 LNHDA and CDR2 SQIVND (reference sequence). The CDR3 is CASSDRGQGPTDTQYF. CDR3 coding DNA: TGTGCCAGTAGTGACCGAGGACAGGGCCCCACAGATACGCAGTATTTT.

Only a few counts were recorded for this clone. The J gene is TRBJ2-7, the V gene TRBV12-5; 9 bases agree with TRBD2. The CDR3 loop spans 17 amino acids. From germline, CDR1 is LGHNT and CDR2 FRNRAP. The trim removed 2 bases at V and 0 bases at J, leaving 8 bases unmatched. The CDR3 bases are TGTGCTAGTGGTTTGAGGGCTAGCGGGACCAGCTCCTACGAGCAGTACTTC. Its protein is CASGLRASGTSSYEQYF.

The chain couples TRBV29-1 to TRBJ2-1, with a possible D match to TRBD2 (7 bases). The CDR3 is made up of 16 amino acids. The V gene's germline CDR1 is SQVTM and CDR2 ANQGSEA. V lost 5 bases, J lost 8 bases, and 25 bases lay in between. The CDR3 region is CSVWGGVGSAGDEQFF. The CDR3 DNA reads TGCAGCGTTTGGGGGGGCGTGGGTTCAGCCGGGGATGAGCAGTTCTTC.

This clone came up a few times. The V gene is TRBV15, the J gene TRBJ2-7; 13 positions match TRBD2. V shed 5 bases and J 3 bases; nucleotides not matched to a gene: 7. Germline-derived CDR1 and CDR2 are LNHNV and YYDKDF (reference sequence). The CDR3 totals 16 residues. The chain's CDR3 is CATSGGTSGMGYEQYF. As DNA, the CDR3 is TGTGCCACCAGCGGAGGGACTAGCGGGATGGGCTACGAGCAGTACTTC.

The gene calls are TRBV7-6 and TRBJ2-5, with 10 bases matching TRBD2. Trimming removed 6 bases from V and 3 bases from J; junction bases left unmatched: 4. Germline V lookup: CDR1 SGHVS, CDR2 FNYEAQ. The CDR3 consists of 14 residues. For the CDR3, the DNA is TGTGCCAGCAGGAGGACTAGCGGAAAAGAGACCCAGTACTTC. This gives the protein CASRRTSGKETQYF.

The chain joins TRBV19 to TRBJ1-5; 10 positions match TRBD1. V was clipped by 1 base and J by 11 bases; unmatched bases: 8. This CDR3 has 15 residues. CDR1 and CDR2 (germline): LNHDA, SQIVND (reference sequence). The CDR3 region is CASSIGTGGYRAQHF. DNA for the CDR3: TGTGCCAGTAGTATAGGGACAGGGGGGTATCGGGCCCAGCATTTT.

CDR3 amino acids: CASSLSGQGGTEAFF. CDR3 DNA sequence: TGTGCCAGCAGCTTAAGTGGACAGGGGGGCACTGAAGCTTTCTTT. This rearrangement joins TRBV7-3 to TRBJ1-1; 10 bases are shared with TRBD1. This CDR3 has 15 residues. V lost 1 base, J lost 4 bases, and 3 bases stayed unmatched. Germline CDR1 SGHTA, CDR2 FQGTGA. Filled out from reference TRBV7-3 and TRBJ1-1, the complete variable domain reads GAGVSQTPSNKVTEKGKYVELRCDPISGHTALYWYRQSLGQGPEFLIYFQGTGAADDSGLPNDRFFAVRPEGSVSTLKIQRTERGDSAVYLCASSLSGQGGTEAFFGQGTRLTVV.

The rearrangement links TRBV25-1 to TRBJ2-5; D might be TRBD1 (5 bases). This CDR3 spans 14 amino acids. In germline, CDR1 is MGHDK, CDR2 SYGVNS. Trimming left V 8 bases short and J 4 bases short, with 17 bases between. CDR3 bases: TGTGCCAGCTCCCCCTTGGGGCACAGAGAGACCCAGTACTTC. Its protein product is CASSPLGHRETQYF.

The chain employs TRBV28 and TRBJ1-3; tentative D call: TRBD1 (5 bases). The CDR3 extends over 16 amino acids. V was pared by 6 bases and J by 9 bases, with 24 bases between. Per germline, CDR1 MDHEN and CDR2 SYDVKM. Written as DNA, the CDR3 is TGTGCCAGCAGCCCCGCCCCGAGACAGACCTTTTTCACCATATATTTT. As protein: CASSPAPRQTFFTIYF.

This clone occurred once. The chain uses TRBV9 and TRBJ2-3; the match to TRBD1 covers 8 bases. The germline gives CDR1 SGDLS, CDR2 YYNGEE. This CDR3 has 14 amino acids. After removal of 4 bases from V and 7 bases from J, the junction contained 8 bases not matched to a gene. The CDR3 sequence is CASSPGTGKNTQYF. The CDR3, as DNA: TGTGCCAGCAGCCCCGGGACAGGTAAAAATACGCAGTATTTT.

The V call is TRBV19, the J call TRBJ2-1, with D possibly TRBD1 on 5 matching bases. Germline V gene sequence: CDR1 LNHDA, CDR2 SQIVND (reference sequence). The CDR3 is made up of 15 amino acids. V was trimmed by 2 bases and J by 5 bases, leaving 13 bases between them. The CDR3 here is CASSIRRQGHNEQFF. DNA of the CDR3: TGTGCCAGTAGTATACGAAGGCAGGGCCACAATGAGCAGTTCTTC.

This clone was detected only once. The rearrangement uses TRBV7-3 and TRBJ2-5; no firm D call. The CDR3 spans 14 residues. CDR1 and CDR2 from the germline V gene are SGHTA and FQGTGA. V gave up 0 bases and J gave up 4 bases, with 9 bases separating them. The CDR3 loop reads CASSLTTPPETQYF. The CDR3, as DNA: TGTGCCAGCAGCTTAACGACTCCCCCAGAGACCCAGTACTTC.

This clone was seen a single time. This chain links TRBV11-2 with TRBJ2-5; 7 bases align to TRBD1. This CDR3 is 16 amino acids long. V gave up 2 bases and J gave up 5 bases; unmatched junction bases: 11. Germline-derived CDR1 and CDR2 are SGHAT and FQNNGV. The CDR3 loop is CASSLIFTGAIETQYF. The CDR3 nucleotides read TGTGCCAGCAGCTTAATCTTCACAGGGGCGATTGAGACCCAGTACTTC. Drawing the rest from reference TRBV11-2 and TRBJ2-5, the complete variable domain is EAGVAQSPRYKIIEKRQSVAFWCNPISGHATLYWYQQILGQGPKLLIQFQNNGVVDDSQLPKDRFSAERLKGVDSTLKIQPAKLEDSAVYLCASSLIFTGAIETQYFGPGTRLLVL.

CDR3 DNA: TGTGCCAGCAGCGCCACTAGCGGTACTACCGGGGAGCTGTTTTTT. Its translation is CASSATSGTTGELFF. The rearrangement links TRBV7-2 to TRBJ2-2, with 8 bases aligning to TRBD2. Germline trimming cut 5 bases from V and 5 bases from J; bases unmatched to any gene: 7. Germline values: CDR1 SGHTA, CDR2 FQGNSA. CDR3 length equals 15 residues.

The chain links TRBV7-9 to TRBJ2-1, with no clear D. The CDR3 length is 11 residues. Trimming left V 6 bases short and J 7 bases short, with 7 bases between. The germline CDR1 and CDR2 sequences are SEHNR and FQNEAQ (reference sequence). CDR3 sequence: CASSSTNEQFF. In nucleotides, the CDR3 is TGTGCCAGCAGTTCGACTAATGAGCAGTTCTTC.

The V gene is TRBV5-1, the J gene TRBJ1-1; the D gene is possibly TRBD1 (5 bases). Germline V CDR1 and CDR2: SGHRS, YFSETQ. V was shortened by 3 bases and J by 4 bases, with 10 bases between the two germline ends. The CDR3 has 13 residues. This CDR3 is CASSSSGGTEAFF. The DNA for the CDR3 is TGCGCCAGCAGCTCTAGCGGGGGCACTGAAGCTTTCTTT.

The J gene is TRBJ1-1, the V gene TRBV28; maybe TRBD1 (5 bases). The CDR3 is 15 amino acids. CDR1 is MDHEN and CDR2 is SYDVKM in the germline V gene. V dropped 3 bases and J dropped 0 bases, with 11 bases sitting between them. Written as DNA, the CDR3 is TGTGCCAGCAGTTTGGGGCTTACGATGAACACTGAAGCTTTCTTT. Protein product: CASSLGLTMNTEAFF. The whole variable domain, remainder taken from reference TRBV28 and TRBJ1-1, is DVKVTQSSRYLVKRTGEKVFLECVQDMDHENMFWYRQDPGLGLRLIYFSYDVKMKEKGDIPEGYSVSREKKERFSLILESASTNQTSMYLCASSLGLTMNTEAFFGQGTRLTVV.

CDR3 sequence: CASSVPGQGSSYEQYF. DNA for the CDR3: TGTGCCAGCAGTGTACCGGGACAGGGGTCCTCCTACGAGCAGTACTTC. The V gene is TRBV28, the J gene TRBJ2-7; TRBD1 aligns across 10 bases. The CDR3 runs to 16 residues. CDR1 MDHEN and CDR2 SYDVKM come from the germline V gene. Trimming removed 5 bases from V and 0 bases from J; junction bases left unmatched: 7.

The gene calls are TRBV15 and TRBJ2-1, with 11 positions matching TRBD2. From germline, CDR1 is LNHNV and CDR2 YYDKDF (reference sequence). The CDR3 loop spans 14 amino acids. J was trimmed by 7 bases and V by 9 bases; bases with no gene match: 8. Written as DNA, the CDR3 is TGTGCCACGACCCCTAGCGGGAGGCGGAATGAGCAGTTCTTC. Translated: CATTPSGRRNEQFF.

This clone was counted a single time. CDR3 amino acids: CASSRGTSGSLSTDTQYF. The CDR3 bases are TGTGCCAGCAGCCGTGGGACTAGCGGGAGTCTGAGCACAGATACGCAGTATTTT. The chain is built from TRBV5-8 and TRBJ2-3; 14 bases line up with TRBD2. J lost 0 bases, V lost 4 bases, and 7 bases had no gene match. The CDR3 has 18 residues. The germline CDR1 and CDR2 sequences are SGHTS and YDEGEE.

V and J are TRBV19 and TRBJ2-7; D unresolved. CDR1 is LNHDA, CDR2 SQIVND, per germline (reference sequence). The CDR3 loop spans 15 amino acids. The V and J ends lost 3 bases and 6 bases respectively, with 18 bases between them. CDR3 residues: CASSIVGRPPTEQYF. CDR3 nucleotide sequence: TGTGCCAGTAGTATCGTCGGCAGGCCCCCTACCGAGCAGTACTTC.

This chain joins TRBV30 and TRBJ1-2; 7 bases are a match to TRBD1. CDR1 GTSNPN and CDR2 SVGIG come from the germline V gene (reference sequence). The CDR3 consists of 13 residues. With 3 bases clipped from V and 2 bases from J, the junction kept 3 bases outside the gene matches. CDR3 bases: TGTGCCTGGAGCCTGGACAGGAACTATGGCTACACCTTC. Amino acids: CAWSLDRNYGYTF.

This clone has just one count. V is TRBV15 and J is TRBJ1-5; 7 nucleotides line up with TRBD1. The CDR3 runs to 14 residues. Per the germline V gene, CDR1 is LNHNV and CDR2 is YYDKDF (reference sequence). Trimming removed 9 bases from V and 0 bases from J; junction bases left unmatched: 5. CDR3 sequence: CATLPGGSNQPQHF. The CDR3 bases are TGTGCCACACTACCAGGGGGTAGCAATCAGCCCCAGCATTTT.

V is TRBV19 and J is TRBJ1-5; D unresolved. CDR3 length: 16 residues. Trimming left V 3 bases short and J 7 bases short, with 19 bases between. Germline values: CDR1 LNHDA, CDR2 SQIVND (reference sequence). Here the CDR3 DNA reads TGTGCCAGTAGTATCTCGACAACGACCCCGAGACAGCCCCAGCATTTT. Protein product: CASSISTTTPRQPQHF.

The chain couples TRBV9 to TRBJ2-5, with D possibly being TRBD2 (5 bases). Gene TRBJ2-7 matches the end of the DNA better, so the J call may be wrong. CDR3 length equals 15 residues. The germline gives CDR1 SGDLS, CDR2 YYNGEE. CDR3 nucleotides: TGTGCCAGCGCCCCCAGCCCGTCTAGCACCGGCGAGCAGTACTTC. This sequence encodes CASAPSPSSTGEQYF.